This entry describes one T cell receptor beta chain. This clonotype has at least ten counts. It has no known antigen specificity. No per-base quality is available; no much larger clone lies one base away. The data originate from a study of T cell repertoires in cytomegalovirus infection (dated by TCRdb to the late 2010s). Study-level background: Donor HLA type was relevant to the analysis, as public TCR beta signatures indicated carriage of CMV infection together with the matching HLA type. The research as a whole found: The ex vivo response was dominated by HLA-C-restricted CMV-specific TCR beta clonotypes, and the single most frequent clonotype in two of eight donors was supplied by these HLA-C-restricted clonotypes. In both this cohort and an independent cohort of several hundred donors, the cumulative frequency of public TCR beta family members distinguished carriers of CMV infection plus the relevant HLA type.

From cysteine to phenylalanine, the CDR3 is 14 amino acids long. The DNA shown is the 42-base CDR3, in frame from base 1. Trimming takes 1 base from V and 6 bases from J, and the germline ends sit 13 bases apart. Reading the germline V gene (reference sequence) gives CDR1 SEHNR and CDR2 FQNEAQ. TCRdb lists the instrument as Illumina HiSeq 1500. TCRdb redid the processing of the public reads, applying fastp at Q25 and MiXCR, and retained in-frame beta chains. CDR3 protein sequences are deduplicated, and each keeps its most common genes and DNA. For this sample the table gives about 490,000 distinct CDR3 sequences, of which approximately 15% were detected only once. The ten largest clones add up to around 25% of the sample.

Sequenced sample: CD8+ T cells from PBMCs. The receptor was isolated from a human donor in good health (CMV status not recorded). Some clones in this sample may be carry-over from other donors' samples. This chain joins TRBV7-9 to TRBJ2-7, with the D gene tentatively TRBD1 or TRBD2, based on 6 matching bases in each. CDR3 sequence: CASSLVVSGAEQYF. The sequenced DNA is TGTGCCAGCAGCTTAGTTGTTTCGGGGGCCGAGCAGTACTTC.